A single sample gave rise to the 15 T cell receptor beta chains below, sequenced in a study of cytomegalovirus exposure and HLA in healthy donors. PCR was performed using 60 Vbeta and 13 Jbeta primers. The assay was immunoSEQ multiplex PCR, and TCRdb's table has in-frame clones only and misses some. The table shows nearly 200,000 clones, with more than 75% occurring only once. What was sequenced was PBMCs. The origin of the receptors is a man in his thirties or forties in good health and CMV-seronegative.

CDR3 DNA: TGTGCCAGCAGCCGAGACCCCCTAGGAACGACAGGGGGCGACTACGAGCAGTACTTC. Translated: CASSRDPLGTTGGDYEQYF. The genes are TRBV4-2 and TRBJ2-7; 10 positions match TRBD1. Trimming took 4 bases from V and 3 from J; bases not matched to a gene: 18. Germline CDR1 is LGHNA and CDR2 is YNFKEQ. The CDR3 length is 19 residues.

The rearrangement uses TRBV7-8 and TRBJ2-7; a weak D match, TRBD1 (5 bases). The V end lost 5 bases, the J end lost 0 bases, and 14 bases lay between the germline ends. This CDR3 is built from 15 residues. Germline CDR1 is SGHVS and CDR2 is FQNEAQ. CDR3: CASSPFQGPSYEQYF. In DNA form, the CDR3 reads TGTGCCAGCAGCCCCTTCCAGGGTCCCTCCTACGAGCAGTACTTC.

The chain joins TRBV5-5 to TRBJ2-7, with a possible D match to TRBD1 (5 bases). V was pared by 0 bases and J by 2 bases, with 9 bases between. CDR1 and CDR2 from the germline V gene are SGHKS and YYEKEE (reference sequence). The CDR3 loop spans 14 amino acids. In DNA form, the CDR3 reads TGTGCCAGCAGCTTGGCAGGGTCCCCCTACGAGCAGTACTTC. It yields the protein CASSLAGSPYEQYF.

The V call is TRBV10-3, the J call TRBJ2-6; 8 bases line up with TRBD2. Germline V gene data show CDR1 as ENHRY and CDR2 as SYGVKD. This CDR3 spans 17 amino acids. With V trimmed by 6 bases and J by 0 bases, 7 bases remained unmatched. The CDR3 bases are TGTGCCATCAGGAGAGCGGGGGTGATCTCTGGGGCCAACGTCCTGACTTTC. Its translation: CAIRRAGVISGANVLTF.

Regarding this clone: Other nucleotide sequences in the sample specify the same CDR3. This chain uses TRBV19 with TRBJ2-7, with 8 bases aligning to TRBD1. V was clipped by 5 bases and J by 4 bases; unmatched bases: 7. The germline gives CDR1 LNHDA, CDR2 SQIVND (reference sequence). CDR3 length: 14 amino acids. CDR3 protein: CASSPGQGAYEQYF. The CDR3 bases are TGTGCCAGTAGTCCCGGACAGGGAGCATACGAGCAGTACTTC.

The chain has TRBV7-2 and TRBJ1-2; the D gene is possibly TRBD1 (5 bases). V lost 3 bases, J lost 3 bases, and 8 bases lay in between. This CDR3 has 13 amino acids. CDR1 and CDR2 from the germline V gene are SGHTA and FQGNSA. CDR3 nucleotide sequence: TGTGCCAGCAGCTTGGACAAGGACTATGGCTACACCTTC. Translation: CASSLDKDYGYTF.

The V call is TRBV6-6, the J call TRBJ1-2, with D tentatively TRBD1 (6 bases). The CDR3 has 12 residues. V lost 7 bases and J lost 8, with 14 bases in between. Germline lookup yields CDR1 MNHNY and CDR2 SVGAGI (reference sequence). The CDR3 sequence is CASIEQGEGYTF. The CDR3 DNA reads as TGTGCCAGCATAGAACAGGGCGAAGGCTACACCTTC.

This chain connects TRBV7-9 to TRBJ2-2, with D possibly TRBD2 on 5 matching bases. With 5 bases removed from V and 2 bases from J, the gap between germline ends came to 12 bases. The CDR3 runs to 15 residues. Germline CDR1 reads SEHNR; CDR2 reads FQNEAQ (reference sequence). CDR3 region: CASSGGWSNTGELFF. The CDR3, as DNA: TGTGCCAGCAGCGGAGGATGGTCTAACACCGGGGAGCTGTTTTTT.

The CDR3 nucleotides read TGCGCCAGCAGTCAATCCGCCGGGACAGGAGTTTATGGCTACACCTTC. Protein product: CASSQSAGTGVYGYTF. The chain carries TRBV23-1 and TRBJ1-2, with 8 bases fitting TRBD1. TRBV23-1 qualifies as an ORF whose function is uncertain. CDR3 length: 16 residues. J gave up 5 bases and V 0 bases, and 8 bases lay outside the gene matches.

CDR3 nucleotides: TGTGCCAGCAGCATCTACGCAGGCTATGGCTACACCTTC. Encoded protein: CASSIYAGYGYTF. The rearrangement joins TRBV25-1 to TRBJ1-2; D unresolved. The CDR3 sequence is 13 residues long. Trimming left V 6 bases short and J 4 bases short, with 12 bases between. The V gene's germline CDR1 is MGHDK and CDR2 SYGVNS.

The rearrangement links TRBV7-6 to TRBJ1-1; D might be TRBD1 (5 bases). Trimming left V 1 base short and J 3 bases short, with 15 bases between. The CDR3 is 16 residues long. Germline assignment: CDR1 SGHVS and CDR2 FNYEAQ. CDR3 region: CASSLGSLGGDTEAFF. The CDR3, as DNA: TGTGCCAGCAGCTTAGGGTCGCTCGGGGGGGACACTGAAGCTTTCTTT. The whole variable domain, remainder taken from reference TRBV7-6 and TRBJ1-1, is GAGVSQSPRYKVTKRGQDVALRCDPISGHVSLYWYRQALGQGPEFLTYFNYEAQQDKSGLPNDRFSAERPEGSISTLTIQRTEQRDSAMYRCASSLGSLGGDTEAFFGQGTRLTVV.

The chain carries TRBV7-9 and TRBJ2-3; D is unresolved. This CDR3 spans 12 amino acids. The V gene's germline CDR1 is SEHNR and CDR2 FQNEAQ (reference sequence). Trimming removed 5 bases at V and 3 bases at J, with 6 bases between. CDR3 region: CASSVTTDTQYF. CDR3 nucleotides: TGTGCCAGCAGCGTCACAACAGATACGCAGTATTTT. Using reference TRBV7-9 and TRBJ2-3 for the parts outside the CDR3, the full variable domain is DTGVSQNPRHKITKRGQNVTFRCDPISEHNRLYWYRQTLGQGPEFLTYFQNEAQLEKSRLLSDRFSAERPKGSFSTLEIQRTEQGDSAMYLCASSVTTDTQYFGPGTRLTVL.

This rearrangement joins TRBV7-9 to TRBJ2-5; 8 nucleotides match TRBD2. V trimming: 4 bases; J trimming: 8 bases; junction bases outside the gene matches: 6. This CDR3 spans 13 amino acids. Germline lookup yields CDR1 SEHNR and CDR2 FQNEAQ (reference sequence). The CDR3 region has the DNA TGTGCCAGCAGCTCCACCGGGGGGGACACCCAGTACTTC. Its protein product is CASSSTGGDTQYF.

As for this clone: Other DNA sequences in the same sample also yield this CDR3. The chain recombines TRBV19 with TRBJ2-2, with TRBD2 identical over 9 bases. Germline V gives CDR1 LNHDA, CDR2 SQIVND (reference sequence). V shed 8 bases and J 1 base; nucleotides not matched to a gene: 5. The length of the CDR3 is 15 residues. The CDR3 reads CASGTSGWNTGELFF. The CDR3 coding sequence is TGTGCCAGTGGCACTAGCGGGTGGAACACCGGGGAGCTGTTTTTT.

The rearrangement uses TRBV29-1 and TRBJ2-3; perhaps TRBD2 as D (5 bases). Trimming removed 7 bases from V and 9 bases from J, with 20 bases in between. This CDR3 comprises 13 residues. Germline V gene lookup returns CDR1 SQVTM and CDR2 ANQGSEA. The CDR3 loop reads CSGSNLGVETQYF. The DNA for the CDR3 is TGCAGCGGATCCAACCTCGGGGTTGAGACGCAGTATTTT.